This T cell receptor (beta chain) was recovered during a study of shared clonotypes between healthy human individuals (TCRdb year 2020). About the study as a whole: The cohort comprised two women and a few men aged 18 to 49 years. For each donor, three plates each were used for CD4 naive and CD4 memory, two plates were used for CD8 naive, and one plate was used for CD8 memory. Leukapheresis yielded between about 0.94 and 8.9 billion PBMCs per donor. To estimate repertoire size and how much clonotypes are shared between individuals, the study performed deep sequencing of blood TCR repertoires from roughly five healthy adults. To increase sequencing depth and limit assay-specific biases, different laboratories used diverse techniques to prepare libraries and sequence TCR repertoires.

CD8 naive samples consisted of CD45RO-negative cells that were positively selected for CCR7, yielding a CD45RA+CCR7+ population without TemRA cells. Healthy HIV-negative adults with no recently reported acute infections or vaccinations were included as donors. Only Caucasian adults living in Nashville, Tennessee, USA were represented among the donors. Blood was collected by leukapheresis, and PBMCs were isolated by Ficoll-Histopaque density gradient centrifugation and then cryopreserved in liquid nitrogen vapor phase. Purity and quantity of every magnetically sorted T cell population were checked by analytical flow cytometry. Each sorted fraction had its genomic DNA isolated and then quantified by UV absorbance on a Nanodrop 2000c. Using the deep immunoSEQ assay, multiplex PCR amplified TCR CDR3 regions from genomic DNA. Extracted genomic DNA from each cell subset was distributed evenly across all wells of several immunoSEQ 96-well plates, and each plate was treated as a replicate. Each replicate PCR for sorted subsets received around 200 ng genomic DNA, equal to about 30,000 T cell genomes. The purified libraries were quantified using a Qubit 3.0 fluorometer, sized with a Bioanalyzer 2100, and then quantified again using the KAPA Library Quantification kit. Every immunoSEQ 96-well plate was sequenced on a dedicated single-read 150-cycle Illumina NextSeq 550 flow cell. Regarding the original processing steps: Because the immunoSEQ output included only junctional sequences and no quality scores, the filtering could not be the same as the filtering used for full-length reads. To assign V/J genes and CDR3, sequences were annotated using PyIR, a Python wrapper for IgBLAST v1.9, with IMGT germline references. Reads were filtered out if the reads had weak V/J assignments (E-value above 1e-6), no CDR3, stop codons, out-of-frame junctions, or ambiguous translated residues. V3J clonotypes were defined as sequences sharing an identical inferred V gene, J gene, and CDR3 amino acid sequence. Percentage overlap between repertoires was computed as shared unique clonotypes divided by the size of the smaller repertoire. Three approaches were used to assess repertoire richness: RTK rarefaction, the Chao1 estimator, and Recon v2.1 estimates of unobserved clonotypes. OLGA was used to compute generation probabilities for all TCRbeta clonotypes that the gDNA method yielded from a few donors. What TCRdb holds here is the immuneACCESS table cut down to in-frame rearrangements. Part of the clones is not present; checked against another copy, under half of the missing clones reflect an unresolved V gene, and the others are unexplained. The V and J calls and clone size were taken over from that table, and D and trimming were inferred from the DNA. For this sample there are about 2 million clones; roughly 95% appear just once. The top ten clones comprise 0.95% to 1.5% of the sample.

This clone was seen only once. It lacks a known antigen. The input lacks base qualities; no much larger clone sits a single base away. Results and caveats for the whole study, not just this receptor: Naive subsets generally had larger estimated clonotype richness than memory subsets. Pairwise subsampling led to the expectation that sequencing depth would affect the degree of clonotype sharing among donors. The small number of donors limited the genetic and exposure-history diversity represented. Across a handful of donors, approximately 5% of naive CD4, more than 3% of naive CD8, approximately 2.5% of memory CD4, and 0.4% to 0.45% of memory CD8 clonotypes were shared. Even with the large sequencing depth, rarefaction of the sorted-subset datasets indicated that sequencing was incomplete. Sampling was restricted to blood, and TCR repertoires in tissues likely differ from the TCR repertoires found in blood. Compared with non-shared clonotypes, clonotypes shared by all four sorted-subset donors had higher generation probabilities.

The origin of this receptor is a man between 18 and 35 years old in good health. Sequencing was performed on naive CD8+ T cells sorted from blood. The cell subset or site tag for this specimen amounts to: CD45RA+CCR7+.

CDR3 protein: CASGGSTNEKLFF. The nucleotide sequence is given as TGTGCCAGCGGGGGTTCCACTAATGAAAAACTGTTTTTT. The chain couples TRBV6-5 to TRBJ1-4; TRBD1 is perhaps the D gene, given 5 matching bases. CDR1 and CDR2, looked up from the germline V gene, are MNHEY and SVGAGI. The CDR3 measures 13 amino acids from cysteine to phenylalanine. Here the CDR3 DNA is all that survives: 39 bases in frame from base 1. At the junction V is shortened by 8 bases and J by 2 bases, with 9 bases in between.